This T cell receptor (beta chain) was captured by sequencing in a study of blood T cell repertoires in COVID-19. Study-wide context: The United States, Italy and Spain provided the acute and convalescent COVID-19 samples. Sample material is recorded as cDNA or gDNA derived from T cells, B-cell-depleted T cells, or PBMCs.

The CDR3 has 16 residues. CDR1 MNHEY and CDR2 SMNVEV come from the germline V gene (reference sequence). Trimming removed 3 bases from V and 7 bases from J; junction bases left unmatched: 10. Profiled with immunoSEQ multiplex PCR; TCRdb holds only in-frame clones, not every one. The repertoire includes around 200,000 clones, 85% to 90% of them detected once, and 0.88% sits in the top ten. The V call is TRBV27, the J call TRBJ2-1; 9 bases agree with TRBD1. Input material: peripheral blood. This clonotype was sampled from a woman aged 18-29 years who had recovered from COVID-19. CDR3 DNA: TGTGCCAGCAGTTTGCGGACAGGGGATGGGAGGAATGAGCAGTTCTTC. Amino acid sequence: CASSLRTGDGRNEQFF.